The rows below give T cell receptor beta chains drawn from one sample of a study of T cells in Graves' hyperthyroidism and ophthalmopathy. TCRdb re-derived calls from the multiplex PCR reads in MiXCR, one entry per CDR3 protein. The sample lists 450,000 to 700,000 distinct CDR3 sequences; about half were seen once. The sequencing input was peripheral blood or thyroid tissue (not recorded which). All receptors derive from a woman aged 18 to 35 with Graves' hyperthyroidism. CDR3s include the opening cysteine and the closing phenylalanine or tryptophan. The D gene is left open where the match is weak. The size of a clone is reported for some rows only, either as once, few or many, or as a class for expanded clones.

TGCAGCGTGGGGATGGGACTAGCGGAGTCCGAGCAGTACTTC | CSVGMGLAESEQYF | TRBJ2-7 | once | TRBV29-1 | TRBD2
TGCAGCGTTGTAGGGCAGCCCCAGCATTTT | CSVVGQPQHF | TRBJ1-5 | NA | TRBV29-1 | NA
TGTGCCAGCAGCTTTAGTGGGGGCGAGTATGGCTACACCTTC | CASSFSGGEYGYTF | TRBJ1-2 | NA | TRBV7-9 | NA
TGTGCCAGCAGTTTATGGAGACAGGGGGCCTACGAGCAGTACTTC | CASSLWRQGAYEQYF | TRBJ2-7 | NA | TRBV7-9 | TRBD1
TGCGCCAGCAGCCGTTTCGGTCTGAACGTCGCCGATGAAAAACTGTTTTTT | CASSRFGLNVADEKLFF | TRBJ1-4 | NA | TRBV4-1 | NA
TGTGCCAGCAGCCCCTCGACAGGGAATCAGCCCCAGCATTTT | CASSPSTGNQPQHF | TRBJ1-5 | many | TRBV7-9 | TRBD1
TGCAGTGCTAGAGCGGGAGGCAACAATGAAGCTTTCTTT | CSARAGGNNEAFF | TRBJ1-1 | NA | TRBV20-1 | NA
TGCGCCAGCTTGGCTGATGGGTACAATGAAAAACTGTTTTTT | CASLADGYNEKLFF | TRBJ1-4 | NA | TRBV5-1 | NA
TGTGCCAGTAGTGTGGGGGACGGCTATGGCTACACCTTC | CASSVGDGYGYTF | TRBJ1-2 | few | TRBV19 | NA
TGTGCCAGCAGCGCCACTCCGGGACTGACCCTCTATGGCTACACCTTC | CASSATPGLTLYGYTF | TRBJ1-2 | once | TRBV13 | NA
TGCGCCAGCAGCGGAGGGGCCGGGGAGTATTTCTATGGCTACACCTTC | CASSGGAGEYFYGYTF | TRBJ1-2 | many | TRBV5-1 | NA
TGTGCCAGCAGCTTAGGGCGGGAGACCTACAATGAGCAGTACTTC | CASSLGRETYNEQYF | TRBJ2-7 | NA | TRBV7-6 | TRBD2
TGTGCCAGCAGCCTCACAGGGTGGGTTAGTAATTCACCCCTCCACTTT | CASSLTGWVSNSPLHF | TRBJ1-6 | many | TRBV7-2 | NA
TGCAGTGGCCCTAGGAACACTGAAGCTTTCTTT | CSGPRNTEAFF | TRBJ1-1 | few | TRBV20-1 | NA
TGTGCCATCAGTGAGGGTGGGGATGGCAATCAGCCCCAGCATTTT | CAISEGGDGNQPQHF | TRBJ1-5 | NA | TRBV10-3 | NA
TGTGCCAGCAGCCTACAGGGAGTTGCCCAGCCCCAGCATTTT | CASSLQGVAQPQHF | TRBJ1-5 | many | TRBV12-3/TRBV12-4 | NA
TGTGCCAGCAGCGTAGAGACAGGGGGCAGGGGAAACACCATATATTTT | CASSVETGGRGNTIYF | TRBJ1-3 | once | TRBV9 | TRBD1
TGTGCCAGCCTACCCTTACACTCACAAGAGACCCAGCATTTT | CASLPLHSQETQHF | TRBJ1-5 | NA | TRBV7-8 | NA
TGCAGCGTTGTTCCGCAGGGGGCCTATCCCTCCACTGAAGCTTTCTTT | CSVVPQGAYPSTEAFF | TRBJ1-1 | NA | TRBV29-1 | TRBD1
TGTGCCAGCAGTTATGGGTGGGACCTCCCGGTGACCCAGTACTTC | CASSYGWDLPVTQYF | TRBJ2-5 | NA | TRBV7-9 | NA
TGTGCCAGTAGTATTATTTCGAACACTGAAGCTTTCTTT | CASSIISNTEAFF | TRBJ1-1 | few | TRBV19 | NA
TGTGCCATCAGTGCGGGACTAGCGGGAGAGACCCAGTACTTC | CAISAGLAGETQYF | TRBJ2-5 | NA | TRBV10-3 | TRBD2
TGTGCCACTAAGGAGGTGTGGAACACTGAAGCTTTCTTT | CATKEVWNTEAFF | TRBJ1-1 | many | TRBV2 | NA
TGTGCCACCAGTTCAGGACAGGTCATCGAGACCCAGTACTTC | CATSSGQVIETQYF | TRBJ2-5 | many | TRBV24-1 | TRBD1
TGCAGTGCTAGCATTTGGGGGACTGGAAACACCATATATTTT | CSASIWGTGNTIYF | TRBJ1-3 | many | TRBV20-1 | NA
TGTGCCAGCAACCGACACGCAACTAATGAAAAACTGTTTTTT | CASNRHATNEKLFF | TRBJ1-4 | many | TRBV12-3/TRBV12-4 | NA
TGCAGTGCTGAAGGAATGAAGGAAGGGGAAGCTTTCTTT | CSAEGMKEGEAFF | TRBJ1-1 | many | TRBV20-1 | NA
TGTGCCACCAGTGCCCGGGGGGCTAATGAAAAACTGTTTTTT | CATSARGANEKLFF | TRBJ1-4 | many | TRBV24-1 | NA
TGCGCCAGCAGTGAGAGGGACAGGTACGAGCAGTACTTC | CASSERDRYEQYF | TRBJ2-7 | many | TRBV10-2 | TRBD1
TGTGCCACCAGTGACCCGGGACAGGGACGGACCGGGGAGTTCTTC | CATSDPGQGRTGEFF | TRBJ2-1 | NA | TRBV24-1 | TRBD1
TGCAGTGCTTTGGTAGCGGAGCGCTACTACGAGCAGTACTTC | CSALVAERYYEQYF | TRBJ2-7 | many | TRBV20-1 | NA
TGTGCCAGCAGCTGGGGACAGGGAGATGGCTACACCTTC | CASSWGQGDGYTF | TRBJ1-2 | many | TRBV7-9 | TRBD1
TGTGCCAGCAGCTTTGAACTAGCCTCCGGGGAGCTGTTTTTT | CASSFELASGELFF | TRBJ2-2 | NA | TRBV7-3 | NA
TGTGCCAGCAGGGGGGCCACCGGGGAGCTGTTTTTT | CASRGATGELFF | TRBJ2-2 | NA | TRBV2 | NA
TGTGCCAGCAGCTTAGGGGGGGGTTTTGGCGGGAGGTCCCCTACCTCCTACGAGCAGTACTTC | CASSLGGGFGGRSPTSYEQYF | TRBJ2-7 | NA | TRBV7-9 | TRBD2
TGCGCCAGCACAACCCTAGCGGGAGGCCGCAAGCAGTACTTC | CASTTLAGGRKQYF | TRBJ2-7 | NA | TRBV5-1 | TRBD2
TGTGCCAGCAGTAGCGAGGGAGGAAGCTCCTACGAGCAGTACTTC | CASSSEGGSSYEQYF | TRBJ2-7 | NA | TRBV6-6 | NA
TGTGCCAGCAGCTTAGGTCCAGGGAATGGGGCCAACGTCCTGACTTTC | CASSLGPGNGANVLTF | TRBJ2-6 | NA | TRBV7-2 | NA
TGCAGCGTTGGGGGGGTCAATCAGCCCCAGCATTTT | CSVGGVNQPQHF | TRBJ1-5 | many | TRBV29-1 | NA
TGTGCCAGCAGCTTAGCTAGCGGGATCAACAATGAGCAGTACTTC | CASSLASGINNEQYF | TRBJ2-7 | NA | TRBV7-9 | TRBD2
TGTGCCAGCAGCTTAGGGGACCCCGTCCTCTACCAAGAGACCCAGTACTTC | CASSLGDPVLYQETQYF | TRBJ2-5 | NA | TRBV11-2 | NA
TGTGCCAGCAGCGCCTGGACAGGGGGCGAGCAGTACTTC | CASSAWTGGEQYF | TRBJ2-7 | NA | TRBV7-6 | TRBD1
TGTGCCAGTAGTACCCGGGGGTATAGCAATCAGCCCCAGCATTTT | CASSTRGYSNQPQHF | TRBJ1-5 | many | TRBV19 | NA
TGTGCCACCAGTTCTGAGGGGATCTTC | CATSSEGIF | TRBJ2-1 | NA | TRBV24-1 | NA
TGCAGCGTTGAAAGGGGATCTGGCACTGAAGCTTTCTTT | CSVERGSGTEAFF | TRBJ1-1 | NA | TRBV29-1 | NA
TGTGCCAGCAGCCCCACGGGACAGGGCAATTCACCCCTCCACTTT | CASSPTGQGNSPLHF | TRBJ1-6 | many | TRBV5-5 | TRBD1
TGTGCCAGCAGCGTTAGCGGGAGGGGCTTTTCGACCCAGTACTTC | CASSVSGRGFSTQYF | TRBJ2-5 | many | TRBV5-6 | TRBD2
TGCAGTGCTAGAGATTTCATTGATTACGAGCAGTACTTC | CSARDFIDYEQYF | TRBJ2-7 | many | TRBV20-1 | NA
TGTGCGGAAGACAGGGCGGGCACTGAAGCTTTCTTT | CAEDRAGTEAFF | TRBJ1-1 | NA | TRBV7-7 | TRBD1
TGTGCCAGCAGCTTAGCGACAGGCTACACCTTC | CASSLATGYTF | TRBJ1-2 | NA | TRBV7-8 | NA
TGTGCCAGCAGCGTAGATGGACAGGGCAATCAGCCCCAGCATTTT | CASSVDGQGNQPQHF | TRBJ1-5 | many | TRBV9 | TRBD1
TGCAGTGGGGGGGGCGCGTTGGTTACTGAAGCTTTCTTT | CSGGGALVTEAFF | TRBJ1-1 | many | TRBV20-1 | NA
TGTGCCAGCAGCCCCCCTTCTAGCGGGAGTTGGGGGGAGCTGTTTTTT | CASSPPSSGSWGELFF | TRBJ2-2 | many | TRBV9 | TRBD2
TGTGCCACCAGCAGAGACATCGGCAATCAGCCCCAGCATTTT | CATSRDIGNQPQHF | TRBJ1-5 | many | TRBV15 | NA
TGCGCCAGCAGCCACCGACAGGGTGGAGGGGGCTATGGCTACACCTTC | CASSHRQGGGGYGYTF | TRBJ1-2 | NA | TRBV4-1 | TRBD1
TGTGCCAGCAGCACCTCACACGCGAACACCGGGGAGCTGTTTTTT | CASSTSHANTGELFF | TRBJ2-2 | many | TRBV7-6 | NA
TGCAGTGCTAGTCCCCAGGGGGGATCTGGAAACACCATATATTTT | CSASPQGGSGNTIYF | TRBJ1-3 | NA | TRBV20-1 | TRBD1
TGCAGCTCCCGGGGAAGAAGACTACATGGCTACACCTTC | CSSRGRRLHGYTF | TRBJ1-2 | NA | TRBV29-1 | NA
TGTGCCACCAGTGATTCGGAGAACTCTGGGGCCAACGTCCTGACTTTC | CATSDSENSGANVLTF | TRBJ2-6 | many | TRBV24-1 | NA